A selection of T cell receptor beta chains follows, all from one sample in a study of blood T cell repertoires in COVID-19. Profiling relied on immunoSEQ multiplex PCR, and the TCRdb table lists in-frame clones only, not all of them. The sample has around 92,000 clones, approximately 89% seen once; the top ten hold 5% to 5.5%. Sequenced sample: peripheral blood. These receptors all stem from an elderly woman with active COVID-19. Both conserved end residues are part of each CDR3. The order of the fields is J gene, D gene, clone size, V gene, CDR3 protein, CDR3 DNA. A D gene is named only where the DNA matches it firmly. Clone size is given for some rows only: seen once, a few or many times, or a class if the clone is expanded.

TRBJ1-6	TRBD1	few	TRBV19	CASTQGDVNNSPLHF	TGTGCCAGTACCCAGGGGGATGTTAATAATTCACCCCTCCACTTT
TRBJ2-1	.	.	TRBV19	CASSIFWTTGPNEQFF	TGTGCCAGTAGTATCTTTTGGACTACAGGACCCAATGAGCAGTTCTTC
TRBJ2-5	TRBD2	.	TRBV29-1	CSVVSSGIVETQYF	TGCAGCGTTGTGAGTAGCGGGATTGTAGAGACCCAGTACTTC
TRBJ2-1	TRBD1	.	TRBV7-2	CASSLRSMSGGRSNEQFF	TGTGCCAGCAGCTTAAGATCGATGTCAGGGGGCAGGTCCAATGAGCAGTTCTTC
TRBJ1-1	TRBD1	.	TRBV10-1	CASRKGQGIGTEAFF	TGCGCCAGCAGGAAGGGACAGGGGATAGGCACTGAAGCTTTCTTT
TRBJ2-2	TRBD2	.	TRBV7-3	CASSLTPQGLAGAGELFF	TGTGCCAGCAGCTTAACCCCCCAAGGTCTAGCGGGAGCCGGGGAGCTGTTTTTT
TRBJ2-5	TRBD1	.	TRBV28	CASSLDRGRQETQYF	TGTGCCAGCAGTCTTGACAGGGGGCGACAAGAGACCCAGTACTTC
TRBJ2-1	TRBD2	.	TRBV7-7	CASSLGSGLVINEQFF	TGTGCCAGCAGCTTAGGGAGCGGACTAGTGATAAATGAGCAGTTCTTC
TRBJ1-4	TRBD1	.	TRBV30	CAWSQRTGPWEKLFF	TGTGCCTGGAGTCAGAGGACAGGACCCTGGGAAAAACTGTTTTTT
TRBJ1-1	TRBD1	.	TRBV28	CASTRDSIAEAFF	TGTGCCAGCACCCGGGACAGTATCGCTGAAGCTTTCTTT
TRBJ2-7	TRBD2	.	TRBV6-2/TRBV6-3	CASSYGLAVPGYEQYF	TGTGCCAGCAGTTACGGGCTAGCGGTTCCTGGTTACGAGCAGTACTTC
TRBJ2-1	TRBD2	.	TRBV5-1	CASSPQGLAGGGNEQFF	TGCGCCAGCAGCCCGCAGGGACTAGCGGGAGGGGGGAATGAGCAGTTCTTC
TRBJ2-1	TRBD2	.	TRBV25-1	CASSDGPSGYNEQFF	TGTGCCAGCAGTGACGGACCTAGCGGATACAATGAGCAGTTCTTC
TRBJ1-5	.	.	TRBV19	CASTQGIEPQHF	TGTGCCAGTACCCAGGGGATCGAGCCCCAGCATTTT
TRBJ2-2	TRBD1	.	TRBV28	CASSLPGTGRDTGELFF	TGTGCCAGCAGTTTACCCGGGACAGGGCGGGACACCGGGGAGCTGTTTTTT
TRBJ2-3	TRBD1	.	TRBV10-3	CAISEGTGISSTDTQYF	TGTGCCATCAGTGAAGGGACAGGGATATCAAGCACAGATACGCAGTATTTT
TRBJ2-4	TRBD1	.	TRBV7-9	CASSFWTGGAKNIQYF	TGTGCCAGCAGCTTCTGGACAGGGGGGGCCAAAAACATTCAGTACTTC
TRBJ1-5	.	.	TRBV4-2	CASSQDISNQPQHF	TGTGCCAGCAGCCAAGACATTAGCAATCAGCCCCAGCATTTT
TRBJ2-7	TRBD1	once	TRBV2	CASSERDSYEQYF	TGTGCCAGCAGTGAAAGGGACAGCTACGAGCAGTACTTC
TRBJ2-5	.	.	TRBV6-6	CASRNSERQETQYF	TGTGCCAGCAGGAATAGCGAGAGACAAGAGACCCAGTACTTC
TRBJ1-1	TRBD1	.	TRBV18	CASSLHPPGQGSATEAFF	TGTGCCAGCTCACTTCACCCACCGGGACAGGGTTCGGCCACTGAAGCTTTCTTT